Sequencing of this T cell receptor beta chain was carried out in a study of OX40 agonist ivuxolimab in advanced cancers. Study overall: Previous treatment with anti-PD-1, anti-PD-L1 or anti-CTLA-4 therapy was allowed; more than 35% had received some. Overall study results and limits: Those patients achieving a partial response at 0.1-3.0 mg/kg showed among the lowest clonal expansion. By week 6 at 0.1 to 3.0 mg/kg, blood CD4+ and CD8+ T cells had expanded clonally.

As concerns this clone: The antigen is unknown.

The repertoire was sequenced with immunoSEQ multiplex PCR; TCRdb's copy has only in-frame clones and lacks some. The sample includes some 74,000 clones, approximately 87% of them seen just once. Autoimmune disease history or systemic immunosuppression was exclusionary. The CDR3 runs 14 residues. The ends were cut back, 1 base at V and 6 bases at J, with 12 bases in the middle. Looked up from germline, CDR1 is MDHEN and CDR2 is SYDVKM. This TCR derives from an adult with an advanced solid tumor such as melanoma, head and neck, liver or kidney cancer. Source: CD4+ or CD8+ T cells sorted from blood, taken in a trial of the OX40 agonist ivuxolimab. The chain links TRBV28 to TRBJ1-2; D is undetermined. This CDR3 reads CASSLFGPLNGYTF. The CDR3 DNA follows: TGTGCCAGCAGTTTATTTGGACCGTTGAATGGCTACACCTTC.